What follows describes a single T cell receptor (beta chain). What antigen it recognizes has not been identified. Per-base qualities were not stored, and no clone one base away is much larger. Per the publication, the treatment or condition label means: over 15 received Ad26.COV2.S at low or high dose, single or two shots; about 5 received placebo; per-sample allocation not given. Repertoires of vaccine and placebo recipients were sequenced from samples collected on day 63 after the first injection. Cohort 1b enrolled 20 to 30 adults aged 18-55 years at a single site in Boston, USA, between 29 July and 7 August 2020. Ad26.COV2.S consisted of a replication-incompetent adenovirus type 26 vector by which a prefusion-stabilized SARS-CoV-2 spike protein from the original Wuhan strain was expressed. TCRbeta CDR3 regions were sequenced with the immunoSEQ Assay. After extraction, genomic DNA underwent amplification by bias-controlled multiplex PCR, followed by high-throughput sequencing. As for the original processing: Collapsing and filtering of sequences were performed to quantify the absolute abundance of each unique TCRbeta CDR3 region. T cell fraction was estimated by normalization of TCRbeta template counts to usable DNA, with usable DNA being measured through amplification of reference genes present in all nucleated cells. Repertoire TCRs were annotated as SARS-CoV-2-specific when V gene, CDR3 amino acid sequence and J gene were exactly matched to a known reactive TCR set. The reference SARS-CoV-2 TCR set was obtained from MIRA and was filtered for enrichment in COVID-19-positive ImmuneCODE repertoires, whereby public or cross-reactive TCRs were removed. Based on the MIRA antigens, annotated TCRs were further analysed at the level of specific ORF or position within ORF. Breadth was defined as the number of annotated unique rearrangements divided by the total number of unique productive rearrangements, and depth was defined as the summed frequency of the annotated unique rearrangements. Group comparisons of TCR breadth used two-sided Wilcoxon rank-sum tests. TCRdb obtained this table from immuneACCESS and retained in-frame rearrangements with V and J assigned. These tables miss some clones; where compared with another copy, unresolved V genes account for less than half of the shortfall, and the remainder is unexplained. Clonal size and the V and J genes are those of that table, whereas D and trimming came from the DNA. This sample gives about 400,000 clones in total; about 89% of them show up just once. The top ten clones comprise over 1.5% of the sample.

The data were taken from a study of Ad26.COV2.S vaccination and SARS-CoV-2 variants (dated by TCRdb to about 2021). Study-level background: Donors in the vaccine arm were drawn from COV1001, a multicentre, randomized, double-blind, placebo-controlled phase I-IIa trial testing Ad26.COV2.S in healthy adults. The TCR-sequenced set comprised approximately 32 samples: approximately 19 Ad26.COV2.S vaccine recipients, 5 placebo recipients and 8 SARS-CoV-2 convalescent individuals. Blinding of investigators to trial group allocation was maintained during experiments and outcome assessment. Trial participants were randomized into five groups of five: low-dose or high-dose Ad26.COV2.S given once or twice, or placebo on both occasions. The specificity and breadth of SARS-CoV-2-reactive T cell receptors after Ad26.COV2.S vaccination were assessed by TCRbeta repertoire sequencing. Dosing of Ad26.COV2.S was intramuscular, at either 5x10^10 or 1x10^11 viral particles, delivered as one shot or as two shots spaced 56 days apart.

The germline V gene gives CDR1 as SGHVS and CDR2 as FNYEAQ. From the cysteine through the phenylalanine, the CDR3 covers 16 amino acids. This entry keeps only the CDR3 DNA: 48 bases, framed from base 1. V is clipped by 4 bases and J by 0 bases, and the sequence between their germline boundaries is 13 bases long. General conclusions and limits of the study: Non-spike TCR breadth was comparable between vaccine and placebo recipients, consistent with the vaccine containing only spike. The study was not powered to compare responses between vaccine doses or regimens. After vaccination, spike-specific CD8+ and CD4+ T cell responses were reported to show substantial breadth. The authors noted that the TCR breadth and depth analyses may have underestimated total T cell responses. Higher spike-specific TCR breadth was observed in Ad26.COV2.S recipients than in placebo recipients (P = 0.0014).

The sequence joins TRBV7-6 to TRBJ2-1; the best D guess is TRBD2, with 5 bases matching. The material sequenced was peripheral blood, taken in a trial of Ad26.COV2.S vaccine versus placebo. The receptor's source is a person between 18 and 65 years old who received the Ad26.COV2.S COVID-19 vaccine or a placebo. DNA sequence: TGTGCCAGCAGCTCCTGGACTGAGAGCTCCTACAATGAGCAGTTCTTC. Its translation is CASSSWTESSYNEQFF.